This is a list of T cell receptor beta chains from one sample in a study of T-cell reconstitution after alpha-beta-depleted transplantation in children. TCRdb fed the PCR reads into MiXCR, producing one record per CDR3 protein. Counted here are about 590,000 distinct CDR3 sequences, roughly 13% occurring once; the ten biggest clones make up about 2.2%. The sequenced sample was PBMCs, mostly from graft donor cells, obtained 360 days after TCRalphabeta/CD19-depleted stem cell transplant. The origin of the receptors is a male patient aged 5 to 17 who had a stem cell transplant for acute myeloid leukemia, so the T cells may come from the graft donor. Both conserved end residues are part of each CDR3. Fields, in order: V gene, CDR3 length, J gene, D gene, clone size, CDR3 protein, CDR3 DNA. The D gene is left open where the match is weak. Rows give clone size only sometimes, using once, few, many, or a class for an expanded clone.

v_call: TRBV28
cdr3_length: 15
j_call: TRBJ2-7
d_call: -
clone_size: -
cdr3_aa: CASSLSDIPRDEQYF
cdr3_nt: TGTGCCAGCAGTTTATCGGACATTCCGAGGGACGAGCAGTACTTC

v_call: TRBV3-1
cdr3_length: 19
j_call: TRBJ2-7
d_call: TRBD2
clone_size: few
cdr3_aa: CASSQDGLAGVSGSYEQYF
cdr3_nt: TGTGCCAGCAGCCAAGATGGGCTAGCGGGAGTGAGTGGGTCCTACGAGCAGTACTTC

v_call: TRBV4-3
cdr3_length: 15
j_call: TRBJ2-3
d_call: -
clone_size: many
cdr3_aa: CASSQSRTRTDTQYF
cdr3_nt: TGCGCCAGCAGCCAAAGCCGAACCCGGACAGATACGCAGTATTTT

v_call: TRBV29-1
cdr3_length: 13
j_call: TRBJ2-7
d_call: -
clone_size: -
cdr3_aa: CSVGSERPGEQYF
cdr3_nt: TGCAGCGTTGGTAGCGAACGCCCCGGCGAGCAGTACTTC

v_call: TRBV28
cdr3_length: 14
j_call: TRBJ2-5
d_call: -
clone_size: -
cdr3_aa: CVSSPHWGTDSQYF
cdr3_nt: TGTGTCAGCAGTCCGCACTGGGGTACCGACTCCCAGTACTTC

v_call: TRBV6-6
cdr3_length: 16
j_call: TRBJ1-1
d_call: -
clone_size: many
cdr3_aa: CASTYSYSISNTEAFF
cdr3_nt: TGTGCCAGCACTTACTCATACTCGATTTCGAACACTGAAGCTTTCTTT

v_call: TRBV25-1
cdr3_length: 16
j_call: TRBJ2-2
d_call: TRBD2
clone_size: -
cdr3_aa: CASSVPSGLNTGELFF
cdr3_nt: TGTGCCAGCAGTGTGCCTAGCGGGCTTAACACCGGGGAGCTGTTTTTT

v_call: TRBV9
cdr3_length: 14
j_call: TRBJ2-4
d_call: TRBD1
clone_size: many
cdr3_aa: CASSEPGQGRIQYF
cdr3_nt: TGTGCCAGCAGCGAACCGGGACAGGGTCGCATTCAGTACTTC

v_call: TRBV23-1
cdr3_length: 15
j_call: TRBJ2-3
d_call: -
clone_size: few
cdr3_aa: CASSQSHLRSDTQYF
cdr3_nt: TGCGCCAGCAGTCAATCCCACCTCAGGTCAGATACGCAGTATTTT

v_call: TRBV5-1
cdr3_length: 12
j_call: TRBJ2-7
d_call: -
clone_size: -
cdr3_aa: CASSLGGAEQYF
cdr3_nt: TGCGCCAGCAGCTTGGGGGGAGCCGAGCAGTACTTC

v_call: TRBV21-1
cdr3_length: 16
j_call: TRBJ2-7
d_call: -
clone_size: -
cdr3_aa: CASSKEYGGSDLEQYF
cdr3_nt: TGTGCCAGCAGCAAAGAATATGGGGGCAGTGACCTGGAGCAGTACTTC

v_call: TRBV6-4
cdr3_length: 15
j_call: TRBJ2-1
d_call: TRBD2
clone_size: few
cdr3_aa: CASKPLAGVKNEQFF
cdr3_nt: TGTGCCAGCAAACCACTAGCGGGAGTTAAAAATGAGCAGTTCTTC

v_call: TRBV5-6
cdr3_length: 13
j_call: TRBJ2-7
d_call: -
clone_size: -
cdr3_aa: CASSLPGENEQYF
cdr3_nt: TGTGCCAGCAGCTTGCCGGGAGAGAACGAGCAGTACTTC

v_call: TRBV2
cdr3_length: 15
j_call: TRBJ2-4
d_call: TRBD1
clone_size: -
cdr3_aa: CASSVGMDRGDIQYF
cdr3_nt: TGTGCCAGCAGTGTCGGGATGGACAGGGGGGACATTCAGTACTTC

v_call: TRBV6-5
cdr3_length: 14
j_call: TRBJ2-1
d_call: TRBD1
clone_size: -
cdr3_aa: CASSYGTGVHEQFF
cdr3_nt: TGTGCCAGCAGTTACGGGACAGGGGTCCATGAGCAGTTCTTC

v_call: TRBV7-2
cdr3_length: 12
j_call: TRBJ2-5
d_call: -
clone_size: -
cdr3_aa: CASSPSWETQYF
cdr3_nt: TGTGCCAGCAGCCCTAGTTGGGAGACCCAGTACTTC

v_call: TRBV7-2
cdr3_length: 15
j_call: TRBJ2-7
d_call: -
clone_size: -
cdr3_aa: CARSLRREKFYEQYF
cdr3_nt: TGTGCCAGAAGCCTCCGCCGGGAGAAGTTCTACGAGCAGTACTTC